This T cell receptor (beta chain) was sequenced for a study of follicular helper T cells after annual influenza vaccination. Generated by immunoSEQ multiplex PCR, the TCRdb table keeps only in-frame clones and is missing some. The sample consists of over 6,500 clones, about four fifths of them appearing once. The CDR3 has 15 amino acids. CDR1 and CDR2 (germline): SGHTS, YDEGEE. The trim removed 4 bases at V and 10 bases at J, leaving 10 bases unmatched. This sample's time point: 2014-2015 season, pre-vaccination. The sample was CXCR5+ CD38- circulating T follicular helper cells from blood, taken on the day of influenza vaccination. Subset here: circulating Tfh, non-naive CD4+CXCR5+PD-1+ (ICOS+CD38+ or ICOS-CD38-). The chain couples TRBV5-8 to TRBJ2-1; TRBD2 aligns across 11 bases. The TCR comes from an adult who received the influenza vaccine. CDR3 DNA: TGTGCCAGCAGCCCCGGGCTAGCGGGGGGCTGGGAGCAGTTCTTC. The encoded protein is CASSPGLAGGWEQFF.